Below, 22 T cell receptor beta chains from the same sample are listed, as sequenced in a study of blood T cells in healthy people across ages. A sample-barcoded 5' primer and a J-beta primer mix were used in a second PCR of roughly 6 to 11 cycles. TCRdb processed the 5' RACE reads anew with MiXCR; each CDR3 protein has one entry. The table records roughly 900,000 distinct CDR3 sequences, under 30% of them present only once. Sequences were obtained from blood. The origin of the receptors is an elderly woman in good health.

Only a few counts were recorded for this clonotype. The chain couples TRBV28 to TRBJ1-6, with D perhaps TRBD1 (6 bases). The CDR3 has 18 residues. Germline loops: CDR1 MDHEN, CDR2 SYDVKM. V lost 5 bases, J lost 10 bases, and 27 bases lay in between. CDR3 region: CASSQSWGAGARQSPLHF. For the CDR3, the DNA is TGTGCCAGCAGTCAGAGCTGGGGAGCGGGGGCACGACAATCACCCCTCCACTTT.

This clonotype was seen repeatedly, ten times or more. The chain carries TRBV11-2 and TRBJ2-7; no firm D call. CDR3 length: 16 amino acids. Trimming took 1 base from V and 2 from J, leaving 15 bases between them. Germline V gene data show CDR1 as SGHAT and CDR2 as FQNNGV. The CDR3 nucleotides are TGTGCCAGCAGCTTAGCCGGTCTCATCCGCCCCTACGAGCAGTACTTC. This codes for CASSLAGLIRPYEQYF.

The rearrangement links TRBV4-3 to TRBJ1-5; D uncertain. The V end was cut by 0 bases, the J end by 6 bases, with 15 bases between. This CDR3 is 16 amino acids long. The germline CDR1 and CDR2 sequences are LGHNA and YSLEER. CDR3 sequence: CASSQDHRDPSQPQHF. As DNA, the CDR3 is TGCGCCAGCAGCCAAGATCATCGCGACCCCAGTCAGCCCCAGCATTTT.

Regarding this clonotype: A much bigger clone sits one base away, suggesting this may be a read error. This chain links TRBV12-3 or TRBV12-4 with TRBJ1-5, with D perhaps TRBD1 (5 bases). This CDR3 comprises 12 residues. In nucleotides, the CDR3 is TGTGCCAGCAGAAACAGGAATCAGCCCCCGCATTTT. Translation gives CASRNRNQPPHF.

Comment on this clonotype: This may arise from a read error, as a much more abundant clone is one base away. CDR3 in DNA: TGTGCCAGCAGTTATGGCATCAAAGAGACCCAGTTCTTC. This encodes CASSYGIKETQFF. The rearrangement uses TRBV6-2 or TRBV6-3 and TRBJ2-1; no reliable D call. The CDR3 contains 13 residues. The germline V gene encodes CDR1 MNHEY and CDR2 SVGEGT. Trimming shortened V by 3 bases and J by 13 bases, and 16 bases separated the two germline ends.

The chain recombines TRBV6-5 with TRBJ1-2; D gene unclear. V was cut by 7 bases and J by 0 bases, with 12 bases left in between. The CDR3 totals 14 residues. Germline V gene sequence: CDR1 MNHEY, CDR2 SVGAGI. This CDR3 is CASNMDGTNYGYTF. In nucleotides, the CDR3 is TGTGCCAGCAACATGGACGGAACTAACTATGGCTACACCTTC.

The genes are TRBV19 and TRBJ2-1; no clear D. The CDR3 extends over 13 amino acids. Germline values: CDR1 LNHDA, CDR2 SQIVND (reference sequence). V shed 7 bases and J shed 9 bases, with 16 bases lying between them. Here the CDR3 reads CASTMTTRGEQFF. CDR3 DNA: TGTGCCAGTACCATGACCACCAGAGGTGAGCAGTTCTTC. Variable domain in full (rest from reference TRBV19 and TRBJ2-1): DGGITQSPKYLFRKEGQNVTLSCEQNLNHDAMYWYRQDPGQGLRLIYYSQIVNDFQKGDIAEGYSVSREKKESFPLTVTSAQKNPTAFYLCASTMTTRGEQFFGPGTRLTVL.

This clonotype was seen repeatedly, ten times or more. The chain combines TRBV6-2 or TRBV6-3 with TRBJ2-1, with 12 bases that match TRBD2. Germline CDR1 is MNHEY and CDR2 is SVGEGT. V lost 7 bases to trimming and J lost 7 bases; unmatched junction nucleotides: 14. This CDR3 is built from 17 residues. CDR3 in amino acids: CASTDTDLAGGLNEQFF. In DNA, the CDR3 is TGTGCCAGCACCGACACCGACCTAGCGGGGGGGTTAAATGAGCAGTTCTTC.

This clonotype was recorded many times. The chain carries TRBV7-2 and TRBJ2-1; TRBD2 matches 7 bases. V was clipped by 3 bases and J by 4 bases; unmatched bases: 6. From germline, CDR1 is SGHTA and CDR2 FQGNSA. The CDR3 is 15 amino acids. The CDR3 protein is CASSLGGGPYNEQFF. DNA for the CDR3: TGTGCCAGCAGCTTGGGCGGGGGACCTTACAATGAGCAGTTCTTC. Based on the CDR3 plus reference TRBV7-2 and TRBJ2-1, the full variable domain is GAGVSQSPSNKVTEKGKDVELRCDPISGHTALYWYRQSLGQGLEFLIYFQGNSAPDKSGLPSDRFSAERTGGSVSTLTIQRTQQEDSAVYLCASSLGGGPYNEQFFGPGTRLTVL.

This rearrangement joins TRBV7-2 to TRBJ2-5; D uncertain. The CDR3 is 14 residues long. V lost 3 bases, J lost 11 bases, and 19 bases lay in between. In germline, CDR1 is SGHTA, CDR2 FQGNSA. The CDR3, as DNA: TGTGCCAGCAGCTTGGGCCCGGTAGTCTATGAGCAGTACTTC. Translating it yields CASSLGPVVYEQYF.

This clonotype has at least ten counts. This sequence joins TRBV5-1 and TRBJ2-1; D is unresolved. Germline CDR1 SGHRS, CDR2 YFSETQ. The CDR3 is 16 amino acids. V shed 3 bases and J shed 0 bases, with 13 bases lying between them. The CDR3 spells CASSSPPFSSYNEQFF. CDR3 sequence (DNA): TGCGCCAGCAGCTCCCCTCCTTTTAGCTCCTACAATGAGCAGTTCTTC.

The rearrangement links TRBV11-2 to TRBJ2-1, with 7 positions matching TRBD2. Trimming took 4 bases from V and 0 from J; bases not matched to a gene: 3. CDR1 is SGHAT, CDR2 FQNNGV, per germline. The length of the CDR3 is 15 residues. CDR3 residues: CASSSTSPSYNEQFF. In DNA form, the CDR3 reads TGTGCCAGCAGCTCGACTAGCCCCTCCTACAATGAGCAGTTCTTC. Full variable domain (remainder filled in from reference TRBV11-2 and TRBJ2-1): EAGVAQSPRYKIIEKRQSVAFWCNPISGHATLYWYQQILGQGPKLLIQFQNNGVVDDSQLPKDRFSAERLKGVDSTLKIQPAKLEDSAVYLCASSSTSPSYNEQFFGPGTRLTVL.

Only one count was recorded for this clonotype. The rearrangement uses TRBV11-2 and TRBJ2-3; 13 bases are shared with TRBD2. The CDR3 runs to 16 residues. CDR1 is SGHAT, CDR2 FQNNGV, per germline. Trimming cost V 5 bases and J 4 bases; bases outside gene matches: 6. CDR3 bases: TGTGCCAGCAGCCGCCGGACTAGCGGGAGTGCAGATACGCAGTATTTT. This gives the protein CASSRRTSGSADTQYF.

As to this clonotype: A much larger clone differs from this one at a single base, so this may be a read error. The chain uses TRBV3-1 and TRBJ2-3; perhaps TRBD1 as D (6 bases). The CDR3 consists of 15 residues. The germline gives CDR1 LGHDT, CDR2 YNNKEL (reference sequence). Here the CDR3 reads CAGSQGATSRGTQYF. CDR3 bases: TGTGCCGGCAGCCAGGGAGCGACCAGCAGGGGTACGCAGTATTTT.

This clonotype was recorded many times. The V call is TRBV20-1, the J call TRBJ2-7, with D possibly matching TRBD2 (5 bases). CDR1 is DFQATT, CDR2 SNEGSKA, per germline (reference sequence). This CDR3 has 12 residues. Trimming took 8 bases from V and 2 from J, leaving 13 bases between them. The CDR3 DNA reads as TGCAGTACAAACACGGAGGCCTACGAGCAGTACTTC. It codes for CSTNTEAYEQYF.

The V call is TRBV7-2, the J call TRBJ2-5, with TRBD2 matching 16 bases. V trimming: 4 bases; J trimming: 5 bases; junction bases outside the gene matches: 7. Per the germline V gene, CDR1 is SGHTA and CDR2 is FQGNSA. The CDR3 spans 17 residues. This chain's CDR3 is CASSSGTSGRGHETQYF. The CDR3 nucleotides are TGTGCCAGCAGCTCAGGGACTAGCGGGAGGGGCCACGAGACCCAGTACTTC.

This clonotype appeared many times. The V and J genes are TRBV7-2 and TRBJ2-4; TRBD1 matches 7 bases. Trimming removed 0 bases from V and 11 bases from J; junction bases left unmatched: 4. This CDR3 comprises 13 residues. Germline CDR1 is SGHTA and CDR2 is FQGNSA. In nucleotides, the CDR3 is TGTGCCAGCAGCTTAGCCGACGGGACAGTTCAGTACTTC. Its translation is CASSLADGTVQYF.

This clonotype was picked up a small number of times. The J gene is TRBJ1-1, the V gene TRBV6-2 or TRBV6-3, with a tentative D call TRBD1 (5 bases). The CDR3 has 16 amino acids. V gave up 0 bases and J gave up 1 base, with 12 bases separating them. Germline CDR1 reads MNHEY; CDR2 reads SVGEGT. The CDR3 reads CASSYSAGSSNTEAFF. The DNA for the CDR3 is TGTGCCAGCAGTTACTCGGCAGGGAGTTCGAACACTGAAGCTTTCTTT.

The chain combines TRBV5-1 with TRBJ2-1; 7 bases map to TRBD2. V lost 3 bases, J lost 1 base, and 10 bases stayed unmatched. This CDR3 spans 17 amino acids. Germline V gives CDR1 SGHRS, CDR2 YFSETQ. The CDR3 DNA sequence: TGCGCCAGCAGCTCACAATTTCAGGGAGGGTCCTACAATGAGCAGTTCTTC. Its translation: CASSSQFQGGSYNEQFF.

This clonotype was seen just once. A much larger clone differs by one base, so this may be a read error. The rearrangement uses TRBV20-1 and TRBJ2-1; D remains unclear. This CDR3 has 10 residues. Trimming removed 4 bases at V and 15 bases at J, with 13 bases between. Germline V gene data show CDR1 as DFQATT and CDR2 as SNEGSKA (reference sequence). The CDR3 DNA reads as TGCAGTGCTAAGGCCGATAAGTTGTTCTTC. Translated, it gives CSAKADKLFF.

This clonotype has ten or more counts. The V and J genes are TRBV20-1 and TRBJ2-3; 9 bases align to TRBD2. Germline V CDR1 and CDR2: DFQATT, SNEGSKA (reference sequence). The ends lost 1 base at V and 2 bases at J; junction bases unmatched: 7. This CDR3 spans 16 amino acids. DNA for the CDR3: TGCAGTGCTAGAGGGTCCAGCGGGGGGCTCACAGATACGCAGTATTTT. It specifies CSARGSSGGLTDTQYF.

This clonotype was recorded at least ten times. The genes are TRBV12-3 or TRBV12-4 and TRBJ2-1, with no clear D. V was clipped by 7 bases and J by 14 bases, with 21 bases between them. This CDR3 is 13 amino acids long. The CDR3 coding sequence is TGTGCCAGCACTAATACCGGGCTTCAAAAAGAGTTCTTC. As protein: CASTNTGLQKEFF.